A selection of T cell receptor beta chains follows, all from one sample in a study of T cell repertoires in cytomegalovirus infection. These receptors have no known antigen. Using its own MiXCR run on the reads, TCRdb lists one record per CDR3 protein. The profile covers over 250,000 distinct CDR3 sequences, with around 20% appearing a single time and about 20% taken by the ten largest. The sequencing here drew on cultured PBMCs, taken from culture after CMV antigen stimulation. These receptors were taken from a human donor in good health (CMV status not recorded). Some clones in this sample may be carry-over from other donors' samples. Each CDR3 is given with its conserved first and last residue. The order of the fields is clone size, J gene, D gene, V gene, CDR3 DNA, CDR3 protein. D genes are given only for firm matches. Size is omitted from some rows. Given values are once, few, many or a class for expanded clones.

clone_size: -
j_call: TRBJ1-3
d_call: -
v_call: TRBV6-5
cdr3_nt: TGTGCCAGCAGCAAAAGCTCTGGAAACACCATATATTTT
cdr3_aa: CASSKSSGNTIYF

clone_size: -
j_call: TRBJ1-1
d_call: -
v_call: TRBV2
cdr3_nt: TGTGCCAGCAGTGAAGCGCGAGGCGGCACTGAAGCTTTCTTT
cdr3_aa: CASSEARGGTEAFF

clone_size: -
j_call: TRBJ1-1
d_call: TRBD1
v_call: TRBV4-3
cdr3_nt: TGCGCCAGCAGCCAAGATAACAGGGGTGAAGCTTTCTTT
cdr3_aa: CASSQDNRGEAFF

clone_size: many
j_call: TRBJ1-5
d_call: TRBD1
v_call: TRBV19
cdr3_nt: TGTGCCAGTAGTAGAGGGACAGGGTCGGTTCAGCCCCAGCATTTT
cdr3_aa: CASSRGTGSVQPQHF

clone_size: few
j_call: TRBJ2-2
d_call: TRBD2
v_call: TRBV6-2/TRBV6-3
cdr3_nt: TGTGCCAGCAGTTACCGAAGACTAGCGGGAGTGGAGGCCGGGGAGCTGTTTTTT
cdr3_aa: CASSYRRLAGVEAGELFF

clone_size: -
j_call: TRBJ1-6
d_call: -
v_call: TRBV4-2
cdr3_nt: TGTGCCAGCAGCCAAGGGATGGATTCACCCCTCCACTTT
cdr3_aa: CASSQGMDSPLHF

clone_size: -
j_call: TRBJ2-2
d_call: -
v_call: TRBV5-6
cdr3_nt: TGTGCCAGCAGCATAAACACAGGGAACACCGGGGAGCTGTTTTTT
cdr3_aa: CASSINTGNTGELFF

clone_size: few
j_call: TRBJ1-1
d_call: -
v_call: TRBV28
cdr3_nt: TGTGCCAGCGGCCGCGATCCGGGAGCGAACACTGAAGCTTTCTTT
cdr3_aa: CASGRDPGANTEAFF

clone_size: many
j_call: TRBJ2-1
d_call: TRBD2
v_call: TRBV5-1
cdr3_nt: TGCGCCAGCAGCTTGGCGGGAGGCGCCTACAATGAGCAGTTCTTC
cdr3_aa: CASSLAGGAYNEQFF

clone_size: few
j_call: TRBJ1-4
d_call: -
v_call: TRBV27
cdr3_nt: TGTGCCAGCAGCCAGACCCGGATGGGAGAAAAACTGTTTTTT
cdr3_aa: CASSQTRMGEKLFF

clone_size: many
j_call: TRBJ2-1
d_call: TRBD2
v_call: TRBV7-6
cdr3_nt: TGTGCCAGCAGCTTGGGTAGCGGGGTCTACAATGAGCAGTTCTTC
cdr3_aa: CASSLGSGVYNEQFF

clone_size: few
j_call: TRBJ1-1
d_call: -
v_call: TRBV7-9
cdr3_nt: TGTGCCAGCAGTCATTACCTTGGGATGAACACTGAAGCTTTCTTT
cdr3_aa: CASSHYLGMNTEAFF

clone_size: many
j_call: TRBJ1-1
d_call: -
v_call: TRBV6-2/TRBV6-3
cdr3_nt: TGTGCCAGCAAACAACAGGGAGAAGCTTTCTTT
cdr3_aa: CASKQQGEAFF

clone_size: many
j_call: TRBJ1-2
d_call: -
v_call: TRBV7-9
cdr3_nt: TGTGCCAGCAGCCCAAACCGTGGGGATGGCTACACCTTC
cdr3_aa: CASSPNRGDGYTF

clone_size: few
j_call: TRBJ1-1
d_call: -
v_call: TRBV27
cdr3_nt: TGTGCCAGCAGCCCCCTCCAAAACACTGAAGCTTTCTTT
cdr3_aa: CASSPLQNTEAFF

clone_size: -
j_call: TRBJ2-7
d_call: TRBD2
v_call: TRBV13
cdr3_nt: TGTGCCAGCAGCCCTCGGGAGGCCCAGAGCCACGAGCAGTACTTC
cdr3_aa: CASSPREAQSHEQYF

clone_size: many
j_call: TRBJ1-2
d_call: -
v_call: TRBV7-2
cdr3_nt: TGTGCCAGCAGCTTAAAGGGGCGCGGGTATGGCTACACCTTC
cdr3_aa: CASSLKGRGYGYTF

clone_size: -
j_call: TRBJ2-2
d_call: -
v_call: TRBV12-3/TRBV12-4
cdr3_nt: TGTGCCAGCAGTTTAGTGCACAACGGGGAGCTGTTTTTT
cdr3_aa: CASSLVHNGELFF

clone_size: -
j_call: TRBJ2-1
d_call: TRBD2
v_call: TRBV28
cdr3_nt: TGTGCCAGCAGAACACCGGGACTACACAATGAGCAGTTCTTC
cdr3_aa: CASRTPGLHNEQFF

clone_size: many
j_call: TRBJ1-6
d_call: -
v_call: TRBV5-6
cdr3_nt: TGTGCCAGCAGCTTTACAGGGTCGAGTTCACCCCTCCACTTT
cdr3_aa: CASSFTGSSSPLHF

clone_size: few
j_call: TRBJ1-4
d_call: -
v_call: TRBV2
cdr3_nt: TGTGCCAGCAGTGAAACCAGGAAACTGTTTTTT
cdr3_aa: CASSETRKLFF

clone_size: many
j_call: TRBJ1-5
d_call: -
v_call: TRBV12-3/TRBV12-4
cdr3_nt: TGTGCCAGCAGTACCAGAGTCGGGGGTCAGCCCCAGCATTTT
cdr3_aa: CASSTRVGGQPQHF